This TCR beta chain comes out of a study of cytomegalovirus exposure and HLA in healthy donors. Regarding the study as a whole: Cytomegalovirus status was reportedly diagnosed by the classifier with high specificity and sensitivity. Rare TCR sequences dominated, though some public TCRs recurred in many donors.

Note on this clone: What it recognizes is unknown.

The germline CDR1 and CDR2 sequences are SEHNR and FQNEAQ (reference sequence). J was trimmed by 11 bases and V by 5 bases; bases with no gene match: 6. CDR3 length: 14 amino acids. PCR was performed using 60 Vbeta and 13 Jbeta primers. The protocol was immunoSEQ multiplex PCR, while the TCRdb copy is restricted to in-frame clones and leaves out a portion. The sample comprises around 210,000 clones, about 88% of which are singletons, and roughly 0.24% rests with the top ten. Material: PBMCs. The chain uses TRBV7-9 and TRBJ2-5; TRBD2 aligns across 15 bases. This TCR came from a girl aged 2-10 years in good health and CMV-seronegative. The CDR3 is CASSRTSGGAGQYF. DNA of the CDR3: TGTGCCAGCAGCCGGACTAGCGGGGGGGCGGGGCAGTACTTC.